The rows below give T cell receptor beta chains drawn from one sample of a study of Ad26.COV2.S vaccination and SARS-CoV-2 variants. Clones were read by immunoSEQ multiplex PCR, and TCRdb kept only the in-frame ones, dropping some. The sample includes 400,000 to 450,000 clones, around 92% of them seen just once. This sample comprised peripheral blood, obtained in a trial of Ad26.COV2.S vaccine versus placebo. These receptors were collected from a person between 18 and 59 years old who received the Ad26.COV2.S COVID-19 vaccine or a placebo. CDR3s include the opening cysteine and the closing phenylalanine or tryptophan. D genes are given only for firm matches. Clone size is given for some rows only: seen once, a few or many times, or a class if the clone is expanded.

>-|TRBV7-6|-|TRBJ2-5
CASSLDFLNRQETQYF
TGTGCCAGCAGCTTAGACTTCCTGAATAGACAAGAGACCCAGTACTTC
>TRBD1|TRBV6-5|-|TRBJ1-2
CASSYPRGQGIYGYTF
TGTGCCAGCAGTTATCCTCGCGGACAGGGGATCTATGGCTACACCTTC
>-|TRBV7-9|-|TRBJ1-2
CASSFPRLQTTKNYGYTF
TGTGCCAGCAGCTTCCCCCGGCTTCAGACTACAAAAAACTATGGCTACACCTTC
>-|TRBV6-6|few|TRBJ1-6
CASSPGISLHF
TGTGCCAGCAGCCCAGGGATTTCCCTCCACTTT
>TRBD1|TRBV7-9|-|TRBJ2-7
CASSPRTGRSEQYF
TGTGCCAGCAGCCCAAGGACAGGGCGTTCCGAGCAGTACTTC
>-|TRBV21-1|-|TRBJ2-5
CASSKPGTGNQETQYF
TGTGCCAGCAGCAAACCTGGGACAGGAAACCAAGAGACCCAGTACTTC
>-|TRBV11-3|-|TRBJ1-1
CASRGHEDTEAFF
TGTGCCAGCAGGGGACATGAGGACACTGAAGCTTTCTTT
>-|TRBV30|once|TRBJ1-2
CAWSISPGAGYTF
TGTGCCTGGAGCATAAGCCCGGGGGCAGGCTACACCTTC
>TRBD2|TRBV19|-|TRBJ2-1
CASGGLAGEIYNEQFF
TGTGCCAGTGGGGGACTAGCGGGGGAAATCTACAATGAGCAGTTCTTC
>-|TRBV6-1|-|TRBJ1-6
CASSESVFPSSPLHF
TGTGCCAGCAGTGAATCGGTCTTCCCCAGTTCACCCCTCCACTTT
>-|TRBV7-9|-|TRBJ2-7
CASSRDLSYEQYF
TGTGCCAGCAGCCGGGACCTCTCCTACGAGCAGTACTTC
>TRBD1|TRBV24-1|-|TRBJ2-3
CATRAGTGGTDTQYF
TGTGCCACCAGAGCCGGGACAGGGGGCACAGATACGCAGTATTTT
>TRBD1|TRBV12-3/TRBV12-4|-|TRBJ2-7
CASKQGADEQYF
TGTGCCAGCAAACAGGGGGCGGACGAGCAGTACTTC
>-|TRBV12-3/TRBV12-4|-|TRBJ2-1
CASRPQGNEQFF
TGTGCCAGCAGGCCACAGGGCAATGAGCAGTTCTTC
>-|TRBV28|-|TRBJ1-4
CASTGGDGEKLFF
TGTGCCAGCACGGGCGGGGACGGTGAAAAACTGTTTTTT
>-|TRBV7-9|-|TRBJ1-4
CASSSHLTDRGEKLFF
TGTGCCAGCAGTTCACACCTGACGGATAGAGGGGAAAAACTGTTTTTT
>-|TRBV9|-|TRBJ1-1
CASSDSPWGNTEAFF
TGTGCCAGCAGCGACAGCCCGTGGGGGAACACTGAAGCTTTCTTT
>-|TRBV6-5|-|TRBJ1-2
CASSYTGLGGYTF
TGTGCCAGCAGTTACACAGGGTTAGGGGGCTACACCTTC
>-|TRBV6-5|-|TRBJ2-5
CASSYSRRFRKETQYF
TGTGCCAGCAGTTACTCGCGGAGGTTTAGGAAGGAGACCCAGTACTTC
>-|TRBV29-1|-|TRBJ2-3
CSVDDRDRGRTDTQYF
TGCAGCGTTGATGATCGCGACCGCGGAAGGACAGATACGCAGTATTTT
>TRBD1|TRBV24-1|-|TRBJ2-1
CATSDQGQGGEQFF
TGTGCCACCAGTGATCAAGGACAGGGCGGTGAGCAGTTCTTC
>-|TRBV2|-|TRBJ2-3
CASSVSRPFGDTQYF
TGTGCCAGCAGTGTAAGCCGCCCATTTGGGGATACGCAGTATTTT
>TRBD1|TRBV7-9|-|TRBJ1-1
CASSLTGGRTEAFF
TGTGCCAGCAGCCTGACAGGGGGAAGAACTGAAGCTTTCTTT
>-|TRBV6-5|-|TRBJ1-5
CASRVGGNQPQHF
TGTGCCAGCAGGGTTGGGGGAAATCAGCCCCAGCATTTT
>-|TRBV9|-|TRBJ2-3
CASSVSHSTDTQYF
TGTGCCAGCAGCGTAAGTCATAGCACAGATACGCAGTATTTT
>-|TRBV9|-|TRBJ2-6
CASQNDQPGANVLTF
TGTGCCAGCCAGAACGACCAGCCTGGGGCCAACGTCCTGACTTTC
>-|TRBV12-3/TRBV12-4|-|TRBJ2-1
CANRQGGRNEQFF
TGTGCCAACCGCCAGGGGGGACGCAATGAGCAGTTCTTC
>-|TRBV29-1|-|TRBJ1-3
CSVEKGDDSGNTIYF
TGCAGCGTTGAAAAGGGGGATGACTCTGGAAACACCATATATTTT
>-|TRBV3-1/TRBV3-2|-|TRBJ1-1
CASSPNGGGRDTEAFF
TGTGCCAGCAGCCCCAATGGCGGGGGGCGAGACACTGAAGCTTTCTTT
>TRBD2|TRBV7-2|-|TRBJ2-5
CASSLDASGGPTQYF
TGTGCCAGCAGCTTAGACGCTAGCGGGGGCCCGACCCAGTACTTC
>-|TRBV5-5|-|TRBJ1-6
CASSFGESLHF
TGTGCCAGCAGCTTTGGGGAATCCCTCCACTTT
>-|TRBV27|once|TRBJ2-1
CASSFWRGPRNEQFF
TGTGCCAGCAGTTTCTGGCGGGGGCCAAGGAATGAGCAGTTCTTC